Following are 21 T cell receptor beta chains from one sample sequenced in a study of shared clonotypes between healthy human individuals (dated by TCRdb to about 2020). Library method: the immunoSEQ multiplex PCR assay. Sourced from immuneACCESS, this table was stored by TCRdb with only in-frame sequences that have V and J called. A share of the clones is absent; for the studies checked, an unresolved V gene accounts for under half, and the remainder has no known explanation. The sample table holds about 380,000 clones, of which roughly 96% were seen once. The top ten clones comprise around 0.32% of the sample. The sequenced sample consisted of memory CD8+ T cells sorted from blood. The sample's cell subset or site label, in plain terms: CD45RO+ cells pooled with CCR7-negative TemRA cells. These receptors were taken from a man younger than 45 in good health.

J is TRBJ2-2 and V is TRBV7-2; the match to TRBD2 covers 12 bases. Trimming removed 2 bases from V and 3 bases from J; junction bases left unmatched: 7. The CDR3 spans 18 residues. Germline V lookup: CDR1 SGHTA, CDR2 FQGNSA. The CDR3 region is CASSLKRLAGAYTGELFF. The CDR3 DNA sequence: TGTGCCAGCAGCTTAAAGAGACTAGCGGGAGCCTACACCGGGGAGCTGTTTTTT. Full variable domain (remainder filled in from reference TRBV7-2 and TRBJ2-2): GAGVSQSPSNKVTEKGKDVELRCDPISGHTALYWYRQSLGQGLEFLIYFQGNSAPDKSGLPSDRFSAERTGGSVSTLTIQRTQQEDSAVYLCASSLKRLAGAYTGELFFGEGSRLTVL.

In this sample, this clone turned up once. The V call is TRBV18, the J call TRBJ2-7; D is undetermined. This CDR3 is built from 15 residues. Trimming pared 1 base from V and 3 bases from J, leaving 13 bases between. Germline values: CDR1 KGHSH, CDR2 LQKENI. Here the CDR3 reads CASSPHQDAFYEQYF. CDR3 nucleotide sequence: TGTGCCAGCTCACCACACCAGGACGCCTTCTACGAGCAGTACTTC.

Here the CDR3 reads CASSLDPGGDNEQFF. CDR3 DNA sequence: TGCGCCAGCAGCTTGGATCCGGGAGGAGACAATGAGCAGTTCTTC. This sequence joins TRBV5-1 and TRBJ2-1; 7 bases agree with TRBD2. J lost 5 bases, V lost 0 bases, and 5 bases had no gene match. This CDR3 spans 15 amino acids. Germline CDR1 and CDR2: SGHRS and YFSETQ.

Details on this clone: This sample also contains other DNA sequences that code for the same CDR3. This sequence joins TRBV28 and TRBJ1-1; D is ambiguous. V was cut by 6 bases and J by 5 bases, with 7 bases left in between. The CDR3 contains 11 residues. CDR1 is MDHEN and CDR2 is SYDVKM in the germline V gene. The CDR3 bases are TGTGCCAGCAGGGGATGGACTGAAGCTTTCTTT. Translated: CASRGWTEAFF.

This clone has a single count. The CDR3: CASSAKRDFLQETQYF. CDR3 sequence (DNA): TGTGCCAGCAGCGCGAAAAGGGATTTTCTTCAAGAGACCCAGTACTTC. The chain links TRBV28 to TRBJ2-5; no definite D call. The germline V gene has CDR1 MDHEN and CDR2 SYDVKM. The CDR3 extends over 16 amino acids. Between the trimmed V and J ends, which lost 6 bases and 2 bases, there was a span of 19 bases.

The chain's CDR3 is CATSRDPGQSYGYTF. The CDR3 DNA sequence: TGTGCCACCAGCAGAGATCCGGGGCAGTCCTATGGCTACACCTTC. This chain links TRBV15 with TRBJ1-2; D might be TRBD1 (5 bases). CDR3 length: 15 residues. The germline gives CDR1 LNHNV, CDR2 YYDKDF (reference sequence). V shed 0 bases and J shed 4 bases, with 12 bases lying between them.

The V gene is TRBV7-9, the J gene TRBJ1-1; TRBD1 matches at 7 bases. The junction had 8 bases not matched to a gene; V was cut back by 5 bases and J by 2 bases. The CDR3 covers 15 residues. Germline values: CDR1 SEHNR, CDR2 FQNEAQ (reference sequence). The CDR3 DNA sequence: TGTGCCAGCAGCGCGAGGGACAGAAAAAACACTGAAGCTTTCTTT. Residues: CASSARDRKNTEAFF.

This clone was seen only once. DNA for the CDR3: TGTGCCATCAGTGGTTTGGGGCAGAACACTGAAGCTTTCTTT. Translating gives CAISGLGQNTEAFF. This rearrangement joins TRBV10-3 to TRBJ1-1; possible D gene TRBD1, 5 bases. The CDR3 loop spans 14 amino acids. Germline CDR1 reads ENHRY; CDR2 reads SYGVKD. V lost 4 bases and J 1 base, leaving 10 bases between the germline ends.

The chain is built from TRBV30 and TRBJ1-2; D gene unclear. Germline values: CDR1 GTSNPN, CDR2 SVGIG (reference sequence). CDR3 length equals 12 residues. Trimming shortened V by 0 bases and J by 6 bases, and 8 bases separated the two germline ends. The CDR3 spells CAWSVLGDGYTF. The DNA for the CDR3 is TGTGCCTGGAGTGTACTTGGTGATGGCTACACCTTC.

The V call is TRBV7-9, the J call TRBJ2-5; TRBD2 matches at 10 bases. The CDR3 spans 14 residues. Trimming removed 2 bases from V and 5 bases from J; junction bases left unmatched: 2. CDR1 is SEHNR, CDR2 FQNEAQ, per germline (reference sequence). The DNA for the CDR3 is TGTGCCAGCAGCTTACCTAGCGGGAGTGAGACCCAGTACTTC. It codes for CASSLPSGSETQYF.

This clone was seen once. The rearrangement links TRBV23-1 to TRBJ1-2; tentatively, D is TRBD1 (6 bases). TRBV23-1 belongs to the ORF category, with a function that is uncertain. Trimming pared 4 bases from V and 2 bases from J, leaving 17 bases between. This CDR3 spans 16 amino acids. CDR3: CASSLAPQGFNYGYTF. Written as DNA, the CDR3 is TGCGCCAGCAGTCTAGCACCCCAGGGGTTCAACTATGGCTACACCTTC.

This rearrangement joins TRBV10-2 to TRBJ2-1; 14 bases agree with TRBD2. Germline assignment: CDR1 WSHSY and CDR2 SAAADI. V trimming: 3 bases; J trimming: 3 bases; junction bases outside the gene matches: 4. The CDR3 has 17 amino acids. The CDR3 nucleotides are TGCGCCAGCAGTGACGGACTAGCGGGAGGCTTCTACAATGAGCAGTTCTTC. Amino acid sequence: CASSDGLAGGFYNEQFF.

This chain uses TRBV2 with TRBJ1-4, with TRBD1 matching over 12 bases. The CDR3 length is 16 residues. CDR1 and CDR2 from the germline V gene are SNHLY and FYNNEI. V was clipped by 4 bases and J by 10 bases; unmatched bases: 10. The CDR3 is CASSATGTGGKGKLFF. DNA of the CDR3: TGTGCCAGCAGTGCTACCGGGACAGGGGGCAAGGGAAAACTGTTTTTT.

V usage is TRBV21-1 and J usage is TRBJ1-5. TRBV21-1 is flagged as a pseudogene. This CDR3 contains 14 residues. CDR3 in amino acids: CASASPSLGQPQHF. The DNA for the CDR3 is TGTGCCAGCGCCTCCCCTTCATTGGGACAGCCCCAGCATTTT.

The V and J genes are TRBV19 and TRBJ1-5; the D is unclear. There are 12 residues in the CDR3. Germline CDR1 and CDR2: LNHDA and SQIVND (reference sequence). V was cut by 7 bases and J by 3 bases, with 7 bases left in between. CDR3 bases: TGTGCCAGTACCTCCGTCAATCAGCCCCAGCATTTT. Protein product: CASTSVNQPQHF.

The J gene is TRBJ1-2, the V gene TRBV28; weak D call: TRBD1 (6 bases). The length of the CDR3 is 15 residues. V was clipped by 1 base and J by 4 bases, with 13 bases between them. Germline assignment: CDR1 MDHEN and CDR2 SYDVKM. As DNA, the CDR3 is TGTGCCAGCAGTTTATCAGACAGGTCCTCCTATGGCTACACCTTC. It encodes CASSLSDRSSYGYTF.

The CDR3 DNA is TGTGCCAGCAGCTTTTGGGCAGGGGCGGACGAGCAGTACTTC. Its translation is CASSFWAGADEQYF. This chain uses TRBV7-9 with TRBJ2-7, with D tentatively TRBD1 (6 bases). Germline lookup yields CDR1 SEHNR and CDR2 FQNEAQ (reference sequence). CDR3 length: 14 residues. Trimming shortened V by 3 bases and J by 5 bases, and 14 bases separated the two germline ends.

The chain has TRBV19 and TRBJ1-4; D not resolved. CDR1 LNHDA and CDR2 SQIVND come from the germline V gene (reference sequence). V lost 3 bases, J lost 0 bases, and 8 bases lay in between. This CDR3 spans 15 amino acids. CDR3 sequence reads: CASSIARTTNEKLFF. In DNA form, the CDR3 reads TGTGCCAGTAGTATTGCGAGGACAACTAATGAAAAACTGTTTTTT.

V is TRBV28 and J is TRBJ2-7, with D maybe TRBD1 (5 bases). V lost 6 bases and J 3 bases, leaving 15 bases between the germline ends. CDR3 length: 14 residues. Germline V CDR1 and CDR2: MDHEN, SYDVKM. This CDR3 is CASSPLNRYYEQYF. The CDR3 nucleotides are TGTGCCAGCAGCCCTCTCAACAGGTACTACGAGCAGTACTTC.

The chain recombines TRBV14 with TRBJ1-2, with TRBD1 matching 8 bases. Germline V CDR1 and CDR2: SGHDN, FVKESK. V lost 6 bases and J lost 3; bases outside the gene matches: 6. This CDR3 has 14 amino acids. In nucleotides, the CDR3 is TGTGCCAGCAGTCGCGGACAGGGTCACTATGGCTACACCTTC. It is translated as CASSRGQGHYGYTF.

The genes are TRBV6-5 and TRBJ2-1; the D gene is possibly TRBD2 (5 bases). This CDR3 comprises 15 residues. V shed 3 bases and J shed 8 bases, with 17 bases lying between them. The germline V gene encodes CDR1 MNHEY and CDR2 SVGAGI. CDR3 region: CASSYARTGVYEQFF. In DNA form, the CDR3 reads TGTGCCAGCAGTTATGCAAGGACTGGGGTATATGAGCAGTTCTTC.